These 27 T cell receptor beta chains originate from one sample sequenced in a study of T cell repertoires in cytomegalovirus infection. TCRdb redid the calling of the reads with MiXCR, one entry per CDR3 protein. Found here are just under 550,000 distinct CDR3 sequences, 26% of them singletons; the top ten hold about 12%. The sample comprised PBMCs. These receptors were collected from a human donor in good health (CMV status not recorded). Some clones in this sample may be carry-over from other donors' samples.

This clonotype was recorded many times. V gene TRBV7-2 combines with J gene TRBJ2-1; D ambiguous. The germline V gene encodes CDR1 SGHTA and CDR2 FQGNSA. The CDR3 runs to 16 residues. V was shortened by 1 base and J by 4 bases, with 14 bases between the two germline ends. The CDR3 DNA sequence: TGTGCCAGCAGCTTAGTTAGGGTTAGGGCTTACAATGAGCAGTTCTTC. Protein product: CASSLVRVRAYNEQFF.

The chain joins TRBV7-6 to TRBJ2-5; no firm D call. CDR1 and CDR2 (germline): SGHVS, FNYEAQ. Trimming removed 5 bases at V and 5 bases at J, with 9 bases between. The CDR3 runs 12 residues. CDR3 sequence (DNA): TGTGCCAGCAGCGCCGATAGGGAGACCCAGTACTTC. Its protein is CASSADRETQYF.

This chain joins TRBV20-1 and TRBJ2-2; tentatively, D is TRBD1 (5 bases). Germline CDR1 is DFQATT and CDR2 is SNEGSKA (reference sequence). V lost 6 bases and J lost 4, with 9 bases in between. The CDR3 length is 12 residues. The chain's CDR3 is CSARDSTGELFF. The DNA of the CDR3 is TGCAGTGCCCGAGACAGCACCGGGGAGCTGTTTTTT.

V usage is TRBV7-2 and J usage is TRBJ2-1, with 15 nucleotides matching TRBD2. Per the germline V gene, CDR1 is SGHTA and CDR2 is FQGNSA. Unmatched junction bases numbered 6, after V lost 5 bases and J lost 4 bases. The CDR3 loop spans 17 amino acids. CDR3 region: CASSAGTSGGIYNEQFF. The CDR3, as DNA: TGTGCCAGCAGCGCCGGGACTAGCGGGGGGATTTACAATGAGCAGTTCTTC.

The chain carries TRBV20-1 and TRBJ1-6, with 7 bases fitting TRBD1. The junction had 6 bases not matched to a gene; V was cut back by 6 bases and J by 7 bases. Germline lookup yields CDR1 DFQATT and CDR2 SNEGSKA (reference sequence). The CDR3 is 13 amino acids. This chain's CDR3 is CSAGGTANSPLHF. As DNA, the CDR3 is TGCAGTGCGGGAGGGACAGCCAATTCACCCCTCCACTTT.

V is TRBV6-5 and J is TRBJ1-6, with D unclear. CDR3 length equals 12 residues. Germline CDR1 and CDR2: MNHEY and SVGAGI. Trimming removed 8 bases at V and 13 bases at J, with 15 bases between. The CDR3 sequence is CASSRTRSPLHF. The DNA for the CDR3 is TGTGCCAGCTCCCGGACTAGGAGCCCCCTCCACTTT.

The chain combines TRBV10-2 with TRBJ2-7; weak D call: TRBD1 (6 bases). Germline assignment: CDR1 WSHSY and CDR2 SAAADI. This CDR3 spans 14 amino acids. Trimming left V 7 bases short and J 1 base short, with 14 bases between. The CDR3 nucleotides read TGCGCCAGCAAGCCGACAGGCTCGTCCTACGAGCAGTACGTC. This encodes CASKPTGSSYEQYV.

This chain joins TRBV19 and TRBJ1-6, with 8 nucleotides matching TRBD1. CDR1 and CDR2 (germline): LNHDA, SQIVND (reference sequence). The V gene end was trimmed by 7 bases and the J gene end by 5 bases; junction bases not matched to a gene: 7. The CDR3 is 15 residues long. The CDR3 loop reads CASTADRADNSPLHF. The CDR3 bases are TGTGCCAGTACCGCGGACAGGGCAGATAATTCACCCCTCCACTTT.

The rearrangement joins TRBV29-1 to TRBJ2-2; no definite D call. This CDR3 is 12 amino acids long. Trimming shortened V by 5 bases and J by 2 bases, and 6 bases separated the two germline ends. Germline CDR1 and CDR2: SQVTM and ANQGSEA. The CDR3 coding sequence is TGCAGCGTTCTAAGAAACACCGGGGAGCTGTTTTTT. Translating it yields CSVLRNTGELFF.

This chain uses TRBV5-6 with TRBJ2-3, with D perhaps being TRBD1 or TRBD2 (6 bases each). Trimming took off 2 bases at V and 6 bases at J, with 16 bases between the two ends. Germline loops: CDR1 SGHDT, CDR2 YYEEEE. The CDR3 is 15 amino acids. DNA of the CDR3: TGTGCCAGCAGCTTATGGGGGGCGAGTTTGGATACGCAGTATTTT. Protein sequence: CASSLWGASLDTQYF.

V and J are TRBV7-9 and TRBJ2-7; D is possibly TRBD2 (5 bases). Germline CDR1 reads SEHNR; CDR2 reads FQNEAQ (reference sequence). CDR3 length equals 13 residues. The V end lost 6 bases, the J end lost 6 bases, and 15 bases lay between the germline ends. CDR3 sequence (DNA): TGTGCCAGCAGTCCGGCGTCTAGCTTCGAGCAGTACGTC. The encoded protein is CASSPASSFEQYV.

V usage is TRBV5-4 and J usage is TRBJ2-1, with 8 bases aligning to TRBD1. V lost 5 bases and J lost 8; bases outside the gene matches: 6. CDR1 SGHNT and CDR2 YYREEE come from the germline V gene (reference sequence). The CDR3 runs to 13 residues. For the CDR3, the DNA is TGTGCCAGCAGGGTACAGGGACAGGATGAGCAGTTCTTC. Residues: CASRVQGQDEQFF.

The V call is TRBV5-1, the J call TRBJ2-3; unclear D gene. Germline V gene sequence: CDR1 SGHRS, CDR2 YFSETQ. Trimming took off 3 bases at V and 2 bases at J, with 7 bases between the two ends. The CDR3 extends over 13 amino acids. CDR3 DNA: TGCGCCAGCAGCTGGGAACTCACAGATACGCAGTATTTT. It yields the protein CASSWELTDTQYF.

This clonotype was counted a few times. The chain links TRBV7-9 to TRBJ2-5; TRBD2 might be the D (6 bases). Trimming stripped 4 bases from V and 5 bases from J, with 14 bases between. The CDR3 length is 14 residues. In germline, CDR1 is SEHNR, CDR2 FQNEAQ (reference sequence). The CDR3 sequence: CASSSSGRWETQYF. CDR3 in DNA: TGTGCCAGCAGCTCGTCGGGGAGGTGGGAGACCCAGTACTTC.

This chain connects TRBV29-1 to TRBJ2-3; a possible D gene is TRBD2 (7 bases). Trimming stripped 4 bases from V and 6 bases from J, with 29 bases between. The germline gives CDR1 SQVTM, CDR2 ANQGSEA. The CDR3 consists of 18 residues. The CDR3 region has the DNA TGCAGCGTTGTACCCCCCACCACACTAGGGACTACAGGGGATACGCAGTATTTT. Translated, it gives CSVVPPTTLGTTGDTQYF.

The chain combines TRBV19 with TRBJ1-5; D call uncertain. CDR1 is LNHDA and CDR2 is SQIVND in the germline V gene (reference sequence). The CDR3 has 15 amino acids. V gave up 3 bases and J gave up 0 bases, with 9 bases separating them. DNA for the CDR3: TGTGCCAGTAGTATGGTGGAGTATAGCAATCAGCCCCAGCATTTT. Its translation: CASSMVEYSNQPQHF. Full variable domain (missing parts from reference TRBV19 and TRBJ1-5): DGGITQSPKYLFRKEGQNVTLSCEQNLNHDAMYWYRQDPGQGLRLIYYSQIVNDFQKGDIAEGYSVSREKKESFPLTVTSAQKNPTAFYLCASSMVEYSNQPQHFGDGTRLSIL.

This clonotype was observed many times. The J gene is TRBJ1-1, the V gene TRBV7-6; the D is unclear. Germline-derived CDR1 and CDR2 are SGHVS and FNYEAQ. The V end was cut by 5 bases, the J end by 1 base, with 11 bases between. The CDR3 has 14 amino acids. The DNA for the CDR3 is TGTGCCAGCAGCAATCGGGCCGGGAACACTGAAGCTTTCTTT. Translation gives CASSNRAGNTEAFF.

The chain uses TRBV29-1 and TRBJ1-1, with a weak D call TRBD1 (6 bases). Between the trimmed V and J ends, which lost 3 bases and 6 bases, there was a span of 14 bases. This CDR3 has 13 residues. The germline V gene has CDR1 SQVTM and CDR2 ANQGSEA. CDR3 sequence: CSVEGRGIAEAFF. The CDR3 bases are TGCAGCGTTGAGGGCAGGGGAATCGCTGAAGCTTTCTTT.

The chain joins TRBV28 to TRBJ1-2, with D possibly TRBD1 on 5 matching bases. This CDR3 is 16 amino acids long. Trimming removed 3 bases from V and 3 bases from J, with 17 bases in between. In germline, CDR1 is MDHEN, CDR2 SYDVKM. In nucleotides, the CDR3 is TGTGCCAGCAGTTTGCTTTCCAGTACAGGAGACTATGGCTACACCTTC. Amino acids: CASSLLSSTGDYGYTF.

V gene TRBV7-9 combines with J gene TRBJ2-1, with TRBD2 identical over 9 bases. There are 16 residues in the CDR3. CDR1 is SEHNR, CDR2 FQNEAQ, per germline (reference sequence). J lost 9 bases, V lost 2 bases, and 11 bases had no gene match. This CDR3 is CASSLIGSGSWFEQFF. CDR3 DNA sequence: TGTGCCAGCAGCTTAATAGGTAGCGGGAGTTGGTTTGAGCAGTTCTTC.

This clonotype was picked up a small number of times. The rearrangement uses TRBV7-6 and TRBJ2-7, with TRBD1 identical over 11 bases. In germline, CDR1 is SGHVS, CDR2 FNYEAQ. The CDR3 totals 15 residues. Trimming cost V 1 base and J 3 bases; bases outside gene matches: 2. DNA of the CDR3: TGTGCCAGCAGCTTAGGGGGACAGGGGGTCTACGAGCAGTACTTC. This encodes CASSLGGQGVYEQYF.

This clonotype occurred many times. V gene TRBV12-3 or TRBV12-4 combines with J gene TRBJ1-5, with a weak D call TRBD1 (6 bases). CDR3 length: 14 amino acids. Between the trimmed V and J ends, which lost 6 bases and 3 bases, there was a span of 12 bases. CDR3 nucleotides: TGTGCCAGCAGCCCTACAGGGACCAATCAGCCCCAGCATTTT. It yields the protein CASSPTGTNQPQHF.

The rearrangement uses TRBV7-2 and TRBJ2-1; D gene ambiguous. This CDR3 has 13 residues. Germline CDR1 reads SGHTA; CDR2 reads FQGNSA. With 3 bases removed from V and 5 bases from J, the gap between germline ends came to 8 bases. Written as DNA, the CDR3 is TGTGCCAGCAGCTTCTCACGGGACAATGAGCAGTTCTTC. Encoded protein: CASSFSRDNEQFF.

This clonotype was recorded a few times. The chain recombines TRBV7-9 with TRBJ1-1; D is uncertain. Germline CDR1 reads SEHNR; CDR2 reads FQNEAQ (reference sequence). CDR3 length: 10 amino acids. Trimming stripped 4 bases from V and 8 bases from J, with 5 bases between. The CDR3 is CASSSEEAFF. The CDR3 DNA sequence: TGTGCCAGCAGCTCGGAAGAAGCTTTCTTT.

This clonotype was counted between two and nine times. The chain has TRBV28 and TRBJ1-4, with a tentative D call TRBD1 (5 bases). V shed 4 bases and J shed 5 bases, with 11 bases lying between them. From germline, CDR1 is MDHEN and CDR2 SYDVKM. The CDR3 spans 14 residues. The CDR3 region is CASSSGTHNEKLFF. Written as DNA, the CDR3 is TGTGCCAGCAGTTCCGGGACCCACAATGAAAAACTGTTTTTT. The variable domain in full, completed from reference TRBV28 and TRBJ1-4, reads DVKVTQSSRYLVKRTGEKVFLECVQDMDHENMFWYRQDPGLGLRLIYFSYDVKMKEKGDIPEGYSVSREKKERFSLILESASTNQTSMYLCASSSGTHNEKLFFGSGTQLSVL.

This clonotype was seen at least ten times. This chain connects TRBV7-2 to TRBJ2-5; D is uncertain. The CDR3 extends over 12 amino acids. Per the germline V gene, CDR1 is SGHTA and CDR2 is FQGNSA. Trimming pared 5 bases from V and 5 bases from J, leaving 9 bases between. This CDR3 is CASSRVGETQYF. The CDR3 DNA follows: TGTGCCAGCAGCCGCGTGGGGGAGACCCAGTACTTC.

The rearrangement uses TRBV28 and TRBJ1-1; TRBD1 matches 7 bases. J was trimmed by 5 bases and V by 5 bases; bases with no gene match: 8. Germline assignment: CDR1 MDHEN and CDR2 SYDVKM. The CDR3 runs to 14 residues. CDR3 in DNA: TGTGCCAGCAGTCAGACAGGGAGCAAGACTGAAGCTTTCTTT. It codes for CASSQTGSKTEAFF.